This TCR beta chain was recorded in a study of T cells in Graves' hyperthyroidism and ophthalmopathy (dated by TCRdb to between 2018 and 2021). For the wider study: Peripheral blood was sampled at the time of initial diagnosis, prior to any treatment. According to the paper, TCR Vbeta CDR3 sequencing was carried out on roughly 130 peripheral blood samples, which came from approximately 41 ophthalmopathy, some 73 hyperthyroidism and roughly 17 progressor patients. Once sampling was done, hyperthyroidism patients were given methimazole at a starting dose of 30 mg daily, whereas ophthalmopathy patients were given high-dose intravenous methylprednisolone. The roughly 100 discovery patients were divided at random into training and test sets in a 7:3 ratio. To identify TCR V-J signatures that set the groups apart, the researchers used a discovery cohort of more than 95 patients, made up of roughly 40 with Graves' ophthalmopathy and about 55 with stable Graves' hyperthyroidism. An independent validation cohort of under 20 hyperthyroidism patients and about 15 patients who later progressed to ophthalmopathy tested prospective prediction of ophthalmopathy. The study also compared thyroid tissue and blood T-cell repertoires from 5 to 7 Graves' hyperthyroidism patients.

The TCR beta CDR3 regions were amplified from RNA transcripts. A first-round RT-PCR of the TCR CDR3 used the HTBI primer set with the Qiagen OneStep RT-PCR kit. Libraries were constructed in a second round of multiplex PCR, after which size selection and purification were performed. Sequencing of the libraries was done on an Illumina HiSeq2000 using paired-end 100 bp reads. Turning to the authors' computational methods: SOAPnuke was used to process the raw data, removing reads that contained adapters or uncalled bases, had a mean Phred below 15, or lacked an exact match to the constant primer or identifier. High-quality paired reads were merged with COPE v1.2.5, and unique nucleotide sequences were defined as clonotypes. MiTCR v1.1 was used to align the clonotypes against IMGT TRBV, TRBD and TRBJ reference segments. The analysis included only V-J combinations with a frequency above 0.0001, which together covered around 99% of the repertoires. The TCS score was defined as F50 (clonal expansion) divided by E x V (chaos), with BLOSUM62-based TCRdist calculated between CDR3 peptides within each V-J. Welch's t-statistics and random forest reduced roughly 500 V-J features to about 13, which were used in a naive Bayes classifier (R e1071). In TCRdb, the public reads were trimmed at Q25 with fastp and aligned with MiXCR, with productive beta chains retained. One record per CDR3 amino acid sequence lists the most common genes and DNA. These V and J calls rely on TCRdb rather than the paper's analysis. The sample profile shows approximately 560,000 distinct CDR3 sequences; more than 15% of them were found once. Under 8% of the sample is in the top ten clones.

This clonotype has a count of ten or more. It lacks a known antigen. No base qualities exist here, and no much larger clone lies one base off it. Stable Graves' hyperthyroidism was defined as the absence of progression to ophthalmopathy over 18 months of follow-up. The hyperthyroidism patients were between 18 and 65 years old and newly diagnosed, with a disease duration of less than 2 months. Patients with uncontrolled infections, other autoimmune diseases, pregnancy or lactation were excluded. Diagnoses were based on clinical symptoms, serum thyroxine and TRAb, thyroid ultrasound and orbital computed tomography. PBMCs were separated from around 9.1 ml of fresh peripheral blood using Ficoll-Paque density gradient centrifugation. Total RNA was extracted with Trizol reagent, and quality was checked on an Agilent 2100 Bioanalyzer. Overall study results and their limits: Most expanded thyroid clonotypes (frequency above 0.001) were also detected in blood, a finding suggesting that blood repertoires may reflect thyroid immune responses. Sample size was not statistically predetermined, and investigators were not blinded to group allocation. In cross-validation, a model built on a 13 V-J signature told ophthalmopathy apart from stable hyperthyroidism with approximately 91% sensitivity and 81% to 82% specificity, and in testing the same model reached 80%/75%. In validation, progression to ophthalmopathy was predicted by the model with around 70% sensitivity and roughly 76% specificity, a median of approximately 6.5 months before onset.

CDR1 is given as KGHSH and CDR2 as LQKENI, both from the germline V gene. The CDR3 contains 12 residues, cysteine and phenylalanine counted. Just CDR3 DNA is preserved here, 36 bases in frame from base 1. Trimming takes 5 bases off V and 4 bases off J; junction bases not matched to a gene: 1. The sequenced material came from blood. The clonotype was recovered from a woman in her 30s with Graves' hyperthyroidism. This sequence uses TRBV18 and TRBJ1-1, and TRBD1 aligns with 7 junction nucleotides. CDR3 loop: CASSDRATEAFF. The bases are TGTGCCAGCTCAGACAGGGCCACTGAAGCTTTCTTT.